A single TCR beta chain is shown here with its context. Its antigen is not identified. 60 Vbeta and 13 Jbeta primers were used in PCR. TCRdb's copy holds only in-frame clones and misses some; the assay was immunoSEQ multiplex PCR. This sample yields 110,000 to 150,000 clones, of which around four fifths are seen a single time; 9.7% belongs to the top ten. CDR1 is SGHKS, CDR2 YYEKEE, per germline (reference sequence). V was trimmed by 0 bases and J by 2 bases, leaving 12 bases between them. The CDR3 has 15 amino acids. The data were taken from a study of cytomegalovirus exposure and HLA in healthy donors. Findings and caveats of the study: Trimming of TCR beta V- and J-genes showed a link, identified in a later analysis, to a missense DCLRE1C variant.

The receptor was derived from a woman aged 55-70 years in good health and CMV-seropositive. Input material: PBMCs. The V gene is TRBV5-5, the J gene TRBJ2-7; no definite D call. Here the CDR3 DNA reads TGTGCCAGCAGCTTGGCCCCAAGTGGCACCTACGAGCAGTACTTC. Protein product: CASSLAPSGTYEQYF.